These T cell receptor beta chains were read from a single sample in a study of technical replicates of blood from a handful of donors. Here immunoSEQ multiplex PCR was the method, and the copy in TCRdb shows in-frame clones only, minus some. Of tens of thousands of clones listed, 85% to 90% were seen once; the top ten hold approximately 5.9%. The source material was PBMCs. Receptor source: a human donor in good health. Some clones in this sample may be carry-over from other donors' samples. CDR3s include the opening cysteine and the closing phenylalanine or tryptophan. The order of the fields is J gene, V gene, clone size, D gene, CDR3 protein, CDR3 DNA. A D gene is named only where the DNA matches it firmly. The listing skips clone size in some rows; elsewhere it reads once, few, many or a size class.

TRBJ2-3 TRBV5-1 once . CASSLISTDTQYF TGCGCCAGCAGCTTGATATCCACAGATACGCAGTATTTT
TRBJ2-1 TRBV7-9 . TRBD2 CASSLGAGGMRNEQFF TGTGCCAGCAGCTTAGGGGCGGGGGGCATGCGCAATGAGCAGTTCTTC
TRBJ1-2 TRBV6-5 . . CASSYYGTNYGYTF TGTGCCAGCAGTTACTACGGGACTAACTATGGCTACACCTTC
TRBJ1-2 TRBV27 . . CASSLLGGYGYTF TGTGCCAGCAGTTTATTGGGGGGTTATGGCTACACCTTC
TRBJ2-1 TRBV5-1 once . CASSLRTAGDEQFF TGCGCCAGCAGCCTCCGGACAGCAGGTGATGAGCAGTTCTTC
TRBJ2-7 TRBV11-2 . TRBD2 CASIKQDGAGVDEQYF TGTGCCAGCATCAAACAGGACGGGGCGGGAGTAGACGAGCAGTACTTC
TRBJ1-2 TRBV5-1 . TRBD1 CASSSDRDYGYTF TGCGCCAGCAGCTCCGACAGGGACTATGGCTACACCTTC
TRBJ2-4 TRBV4-3 many . CASSQELQGRDIQYF TGCGCCAGCAGCCAAGAGCTACAGGGACGGGACATTCAGTACTTC
TRBJ1-2 TRBV18 . . CASSPPGQGLNYGYTF TGTGCCAGCTCACCACCGGGGCAGGGGTTGAACTATGGCTACACCTTC
TRBJ1-6 TRBV18 . . CASSPASSYNSPLHF TGTGCCAGCTCACCAGCGAGCTCCTATAATTCACCCCTCCACTTT
TRBJ2-1 TRBV11-3 . TRBD1 CASSLGPQTGNEQFF TGTGCCAGCAGCTTAGGCCCGCAGACAGGGAATGAGCAGTTCTTC
TRBJ2-6 TRBV27 . . CASSLGALGANVLTF TGTGCCAGCAGTCTGGGGGCGCTAGGGGCCAACGTCCTGACTTTC
TRBJ2-7 TRBV7-8 . TRBD1 CASSLDRYNPMEQYF TGTGCCAGCAGCTTGGACAGGTATAACCCTATGGAGCAGTACTTC
TRBJ2-5 TRBV7-9 . TRBD1 CASSFSGTVQETQYF TGTGCCAGCAGCTTCTCCGGGACAGTCCAAGAGACCCAGTACTTC
TRBJ2-1 TRBV25-1 . TRBD1 CASGTTGVRNEQFF TGTGCCAGCGGAACGACAGGGGTGAGGAATGAGCAGTTCTTC
TRBJ1-2 TRBV29-1 . . CSVEDIQGYSGYTF TGCAGCGTTGAAGATATACAGGGTTATTCTGGCTACACCTTC
TRBJ1-4 TRBV7-9 . . CASSPQRQGEKLFF TGTGCCAGCAGCCCCCAGAGGCAGGGGGAAAAACTGTTTTTT
TRBJ2-3 TRBV6-5 . TRBD2 CASSFASLGEGVQYF TGTGCCAGCAGTTTCGCCTCACTAGGGGAGGGTGTGCAGTATTTT
TRBJ2-7 TRBV6-1 . TRBD1 CASSDPEGTGRWEQYF TGTGCCAGCAGTGACCCGGAAGGGACAGGGAGGTGGGAGCAGTACTTC
TRBJ2-3 TRBV4-2 . . CASSTYPDTQYF TGTGCCAGCAGCACATATCCAGATACGCAGTATTTT
TRBJ1-2 TRBV11-3 . TRBD1 CASSFGGDRRNKKEGYTF TGTGCCAGCAGCTTTGGAGGGGACAGACGGAACAAGAAAGAGGGCTACACCTTC
TRBJ1-2 TRBV29-1 few . CSVGSAVYGYTF TGCAGCGTTGGCTCCGCAGTGTATGGCTACACCTTC
TRBJ2-5 TRBV7-2 . . CASSRGGASETQYF TGTGCCAGCAGCAGGGGGGGGGCCTCGGAGACCCAGTACTTC
TRBJ2-1 TRBV7-3 . TRBD2 CASSLYGEGDEQFF TGTGCCAGCAGCTTATACGGGGAGGGCGATGAGCAGTTCTTC
TRBJ2-1 TRBV11-2 . TRBD2 CASRGLAVDYNEQFF TGTGCCAGCAGAGGACTAGCGGTAGACTACAATGAGCAGTTCTTC
TRBJ2-7 TRBV6-6 . TRBD2 CASKKTSERTYEQYF TGTGCCAGCAAGAAGACTAGCGAGAGGACCTACGAGCAGTACTTC
TRBJ1-6 TRBV27 once . CASSLSDQGSYNSPLHF TGTGCCAGCAGTTTATCGGACCAGGGGTCCTATAATTCACCCCTCCACTTT
TRBJ1-3 TRBV4-2 . . CASSHGPSSGNTIYF TGTGCCAGCAGCCACGGTCCGAGCTCTGGAAACACCATATATTTT
TRBJ2-5 TRBV14 . TRBD2 CASSRKRASGGETQYF TGTGCCAGCAGCCGAAAACGGGCTAGCGGGGGCGAGACCCAGTACTTC
TRBJ1-2 TRBV9 . TRBD1 CASSTRGRDRDQANYGYTF TGTGCCAGCAGCACGAGAGGAAGGGACAGGGATCAAGCTAACTATGGCTACACCTTC
TRBJ2-7 TRBV5-1 . TRBD2 CASSYSGSSYEQYF TGCGCCAGCAGCTATAGCGGGAGCTCCTACGAGCAGTACTTC
TRBJ1-2 TRBV21-1 . . CASSKEGARGGYTF TGTGCCAGCAGCAAAGAAGGAGCCCGCGGGGGCTACACCTTC
TRBJ1-3 TRBV19 . TRBD1 CASSVTGTGNTIYF TGTGCCAGTAGTGTGACAGGGACTGGAAACACCATATATTTT
TRBJ1-6 TRBV30 once TRBD1 CAWSSDRDRGERSYNSPLHF TGTGCCTGGAGTTCCGACCGGGACAGGGGGGAGAGGTCCTATAATTCACCCCTCCACTTT
TRBJ1-4 TRBV15 . TRBD1 CATNRGPNEKLFF TGTGCCACCAACAGGGGCCCTAATGAAAAACTGTTTTTT
TRBJ2-7 TRBV7-2 . TRBD2 CASSLVLAGAEQYF TGTGCCAGCAGCTTAGTACTAGCGGGAGCCGAGCAGTACTTC
TRBJ1-5 TRBV7-9 . . CASSREGLSNQPQHF TGTGCCAGCAGCAGGGAGGGCCTGAGTAATCAGCCCCAGCATTTT
TRBJ2-7 TRBV5-6 once . CASSQWAVSPEQYF TGTGCCAGCAGCCAGTGGGCCGTTTCTCCCGAGCAGTACTTC
TRBJ2-2 TRBV5-1 . . CASTLVGRVDTGELFF TGCGCCAGCACCCTTGTCGGCAGGGTGGACACCGGGGAGCTGTTTTTT
TRBJ2-2 TRBV11-2 . . CASRNRAENTGELFF TGTGCCAGCAGAAACAGAGCGGAGAACACCGGGGAGCTGTTTTTT
TRBJ2-7 TRBV5-6 . . CASSSNYEQYF TGTGCCAGCAGCTCCAACTACGAGCAGTACTTC
TRBJ2-2 TRBV5-1 . TRBD2 CASSPPGREGTGELFF TGCGCCAGCAGCCCCCCTGGGAGGGAGGGCACCGGGGAGCTGTTTTTT
TRBJ2-2 TRBV11-2 . . CASSIRRGFGTGELFF TGTGCCAGCAGCATCAGAAGGGGATTTGGAACCGGGGAGCTGTTTTTT
TRBJ1-6 TRBV6-5 once TRBD1 CASSRGQDNSPLHF TGTGCCAGCAGCCGAGGACAGGATAATTCACCCCTCCACTTT
TRBJ2-1 TRBV7-2 . . CASSSGRVYNEQFF TGTGCCAGCAGCTCCGGCAGGGTCTACAATGAGCAGTTCTTC
TRBJ1-1 TRBV5-1 . . CASTRGGTSNGEAFF TGCGCCAGCACCCGGGGGGGGACATCGAACGGTGAAGCTTTCTTT
TRBJ2-7 TRBV7-6 . TRBD2 CASSLTSGSSYEQYF TGTGCCAGCAGCCTGACTAGCGGGAGCTCCTACGAGCAGTACTTC
TRBJ1-1 TRBV30 . TRBD1 CAWSVGTGVTEAFF TGTGCCTGGAGTGTTGGGACAGGGGTCACTGAAGCTTTCTTT